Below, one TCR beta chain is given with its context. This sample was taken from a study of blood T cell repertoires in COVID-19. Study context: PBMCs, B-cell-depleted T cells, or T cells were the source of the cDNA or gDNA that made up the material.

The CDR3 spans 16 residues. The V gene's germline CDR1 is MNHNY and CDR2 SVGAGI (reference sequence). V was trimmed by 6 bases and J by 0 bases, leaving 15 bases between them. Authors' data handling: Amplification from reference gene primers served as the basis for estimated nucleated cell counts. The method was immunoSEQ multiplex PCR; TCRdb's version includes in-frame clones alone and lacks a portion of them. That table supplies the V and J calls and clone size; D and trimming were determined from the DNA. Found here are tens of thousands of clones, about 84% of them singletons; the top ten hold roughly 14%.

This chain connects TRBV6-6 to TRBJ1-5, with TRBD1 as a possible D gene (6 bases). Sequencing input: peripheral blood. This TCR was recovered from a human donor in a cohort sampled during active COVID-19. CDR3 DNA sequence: TGTGCCAGCAGCAAGAACAGGGATTCTAGCAATCAGCCCCAGCATTTT. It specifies CASSKNRDSSNQPQHF.